The 15 T cell receptor beta chains below all came from one sample that was sequenced in a study of OX40 agonist ivuxolimab in advanced cancers. The repertoire was sequenced with immunoSEQ multiplex PCR; TCRdb's copy has only in-frame clones and lacks some. The sample yields fewer than 120,000 clones, approximately 89% seen once. The sample in question was CD4+ or CD8+ T cells sorted from blood, obtained in a trial of the OX40 agonist ivuxolimab. These receptors were taken from an adult with an advanced solid tumor such as melanoma, head and neck, liver or kidney cancer.

In its sample, this clone was seen once. The genes are TRBV7-2 and TRBJ1-5; perhaps TRBD1 as D (6 bases). V was clipped by 1 base and J by 6 bases, with 13 bases between them. Germline V gene lookup returns CDR1 SGHTA and CDR2 FQGNSA. The CDR3 runs to 15 residues. The CDR3 reads CASSLDVQGRQPQHF. In nucleotides, the CDR3 is TGTGCCAGCAGCTTAGATGTACAGGGCCGTCAGCCCCAGCATTTT.

Only one count was recorded for this clone. The chain recombines TRBV6-5 with TRBJ1-5; D call uncertain. This CDR3 is built from 14 residues. Looked up from germline, CDR1 is MNHEY and CDR2 is SVGAGI. The V gene lost 5 bases and the J gene lost 2 bases, with 10 bases spanning the gap. In DNA, the CDR3 is TGTGCCAGCAGTGAAATCGGGGGCAATCAGCCCCAGCATTTT. It codes for CASSEIGGNQPQHF.

With respect to this clone: An end of the junction differs from the germline gene, which may be a read error. The genes are TRBV2 and TRBJ2-1; D remains unclear. From germline, CDR1 is SNHLY and CDR2 FYNNEI. The CDR3 runs 11 residues. The CDR3 region is CASTEWDEQFF. CDR3 coding DNA: TGTGCCAGCACTGAATGGGATGAGCAGTTCTTC.

This clone was recorded once. The rearrangement uses TRBV6-6 and TRBJ1-1; the D gene is possibly TRBD1 (5 bases). CDR1 and CDR2 from the germline V gene are MNHNY and SVGAGI (reference sequence). There are 13 residues in the CDR3. The ends were cut back, 7 bases at V and 5 bases at J, with 14 bases in the middle. The DNA for the CDR3 is TGTGCCAGCACTAGGGGCTCGCGAACTGAAGCTTTCTTT. It translates to CASTRGSRTEAFF.

The rearrangement links TRBV19 to TRBJ2-1; 11 nucleotides agree with TRBD2. CDR1 is LNHDA and CDR2 is SQIVND in the germline V gene (reference sequence). CDR3 length: 15 amino acids. The V gene end was trimmed by 7 bases and the J gene end by 5 bases; junction bases not matched to a gene: 7. The CDR3 coding sequence is TGTGCCAGTATCCATACTAGCGGGGGAGACAATGAGCAGTTCTTC. This gives the protein CASIHTSGGDNEQFF.

The genes are TRBV12-5 and TRBJ2-5, with 11 bases aligning to TRBD2. Per the germline V gene, CDR1 is LGHNT and CDR2 is FRNRAP. V lost 6 bases to trimming and J lost 3 bases; unmatched junction nucleotides: 24. The CDR3 has 21 residues. DNA of the CDR3: TGTGCTAGTGGCCTCGCGACTAGCGGGAAGCCCTCGAAAGAGTCTAAAGAGACCCAGTACTTC. This gives the protein CASGLATSGKPSKESKETQYF.

The V and J genes are TRBV29-1 and TRBJ2-1, with 9 positions matching TRBD2. The junction had 19 bases not matched to a gene; V was cut back by 6 bases and J by 7 bases. Germline V gene lookup returns CDR1 SQVTM and CDR2 ANQGSEA. The CDR3 loop spans 17 amino acids. The CDR3 sequence is CSVHLIGTSLAGNEQFF. In DNA, the CDR3 is TGCAGCGTCCATCTAATAGGGACTAGCCTGGCGGGAAATGAGCAGTTCTTC.

The CDR3 sequence is CASTLRGTGWTEAFF. In nucleotides, the CDR3 is TGTGCCAGCACTCTCCGAGGGACAGGTTGGACTGAAGCTTTCTTT. V is TRBV28 and J is TRBJ1-1, with TRBD1 matching over 8 bases. Germline V gene lookup returns CDR1 MDHEN and CDR2 SYDVKM. V lost 7 bases and J lost 5; bases outside the gene matches: 12. The length of the CDR3 is 15 residues.

V and J are TRBV10-3 and TRBJ2-2, with 10 bases identical to TRBD2. The length of the CDR3 is 16 residues. Germline CDR1 ENHRY, CDR2 SYGVKD. With 3 bases clipped from V and 1 base from J, the junction kept 2 bases outside the gene matches. In nucleotides, the CDR3 is TGTGCCATCAGTGATTTAGCGGGAGGGAACACCGGGGAGCTGTTTTTT. As protein: CAISDLAGGNTGELFF.

V and J are TRBV11-3 and TRBJ2-5; 11 bases agree with TRBD2. With V trimmed by 6 bases and J by 2 bases, 5 bases remained unmatched. The CDR3 is made up of 15 amino acids. CDR1 and CDR2 from the germline V gene are SGHNT and YENEEA. The CDR3, as DNA: TGTGCCAGCAGTACGGGACTAGCGGTTCAAGAGACCCAGTACTTC. Translating gives CASSTGLAVQETQYF.

V and J are TRBV28 and TRBJ2-1; TRBD2 matches 7 bases. This CDR3 contains 15 residues. The germline V gene encodes CDR1 MDHEN and CDR2 SYDVKM. V was clipped by 7 bases and J by 3 bases; unmatched bases: 9. In DNA form, the CDR3 reads TGTGCCAGCAAGTTCCTAGCGGCCTTCTACAATGAGCAGTTCTTC. Protein: CASKFLAAFYNEQFF.

The chain combines TRBV27 with TRBJ2-3, with TRBD2 identical over 16 bases. From germline, CDR1 is MNHEY and CDR2 SMNVEV (reference sequence). The trim removed 6 bases at V and 6 bases at J, leaving 9 bases unmatched. This CDR3 is built from 17 residues. CDR3 region: CASRRPGTSGGADTQYF. The CDR3 nucleotides read TGTGCCAGCAGACGTCCCGGGACTAGCGGGGGGGCGGATACGCAGTATTTT.

This chain uses TRBV28 with TRBJ1-2, with D unresolved. The CDR3 consists of 11 residues. CDR1 and CDR2 from the germline V gene are MDHEN and SYDVKM. Trimming took off 5 bases at V and 7 bases at J, with 8 bases between the two ends. CDR3 in DNA: TGTGCCAGCAGTCACAGCGGTGGCTACACCTTC. It codes for CASSHSGGYTF.

J is TRBJ1-1 and V is TRBV6-1; D uncertain. V lost 2 bases, J lost 6 bases, and 7 bases lay in between. Germline CDR1 MNHNS, CDR2 SASEGT. The CDR3 runs to 12 residues. Here the CDR3 reads CASSERRAEAFF. CDR3 DNA sequence: TGTGCCAGCAGTGAACGTAGGGCTGAAGCTTTCTTT.

The chain recombines TRBV19 with TRBJ2-1; D perhaps matches TRBD2 (6 bases). The CDR3 is 15 residues long. V was shortened by 4 bases and J by 4 bases, with 14 bases between the two germline ends. The germline V gene has CDR1 LNHDA and CDR2 SQIVND (reference sequence). The CDR3 nucleotides read TGTGCCAGTAGTACCGGTGGGACTTCGTACAATGAGCAGTTCTTC. It encodes CASSTGGTSYNEQFF.